The clone carrying this T cell receptor beta chain was seen just once. Its target is not known. These data originate in a study of a mutant IDH1 vaccine in newly diagnosed glioma. Turning to the study itself: Vaccines began 4-6 weeks after radiotherapy alone, or with temozolomide cycles. Treated patients comprised approximately 62% males and around 38% females, mean age roughly 44 years.

As for time point: week 47, end of study. The content of each vaccine dose was 300 ug of mutant IDH1 20-mer peptide, and topical imiquimod accompanied it. Sequencing used immunoSEQ multiplex PCR; TCRdb keeps in-frame clones, though not all of them. This table has around 54,000 clones, roughly four fifths appearing once. The CDR3 covers 13 residues. Trimming shortened V by 0 bases and J by 7 bases, and 12 bases separated the two germline ends. Germline assignment: CDR1 GTSNPN and CDR2 SVGIG (reference sequence). The rearrangement links TRBV30 to TRBJ1-1; weak D call: TRBD1 (5 bases). The TCR originated in a woman aged 45-65 years with glioma. This specimen consisted of PBMCs, obtained from a glioma patient whose treatment included an IDH1 peptide vaccine. The CDR3, as DNA: TGTGCCTGGAGTGTATCAGGGCATGATGAAGCTTTCTTT. It encodes CAWSVSGHDEAFF.